This T cell receptor (beta chain) stems from a study of OX40 agonist ivuxolimab in advanced cancers. Study context: Allowance was made for prior anti-PD-1, anti-PD-L1 or anti-CTLA-4 therapy, and 40% to 45% had some. Study observations and caveats: Clonal expansion from baseline to week 6 occurred in both CD4+ and CD8+ T cells. Among some nonresponders, normalized T-cell clonal expansion was also low.

TCRdb's table, derived via immunoSEQ multiplex PCR, lists solely in-frame clones and lacks some. The sample records 75,000 to 95,000 clones, more than 80% being singletons. Germline CDR1 is MNHEY and CDR2 is SVGAGI. Trimming stripped 6 bases from V and 0 bases from J, with 17 bases between. This CDR3 region has 16 residues. About this clone: The antigen is not known.

This chain joins TRBV6-5 and TRBJ1-1, with D unclear. Sequenced here: CD4+ or CD8+ T cells sorted from blood, sampled in a trial of the OX40 agonist ivuxolimab. The receptor was derived from an adult with an advanced solid tumor such as melanoma, head and neck, liver or kidney cancer. The CDR3 coding sequence is TGTGCCAGCAGCTACGCGCGCGGCCCCCTGAACACTGAAGCTTTCTTT. Its protein product is CASSYARGPLNTEAFF.